Below are 23 T cell receptor beta chains sequenced from a single sample in a study of OX40 agonist ivuxolimab in advanced cancers. The repertoire was sequenced with immunoSEQ multiplex PCR; TCRdb's copy has only in-frame clones and lacks some. This sample yields tens of thousands of clones, of which approximately 80% are seen a single time; 0.95% to 1.5% belongs to the top ten. This sample comprised CD4+ or CD8+ T cells sorted from blood, obtained in a trial of the OX40 agonist ivuxolimab. Receptors were obtained from an adult with an advanced solid tumor such as melanoma, head and neck, liver or kidney cancer.

The V call is TRBV19, the J call TRBJ2-5; possible D gene TRBD2, 5 bases. CDR3 length: 14 amino acids. V lost 4 bases and J 2 bases, leaving 11 bases between the germline ends. CDR1 is LNHDA and CDR2 is SQIVND in the germline V gene (reference sequence). CDR3 DNA: TGTGCCAGTAGTAAAAGCGGATTACAAGAGACCCAGTACTTC. This codes for CASSKSGLQETQYF.

The V gene is TRBV28, the J gene TRBJ1-2, with D tentatively TRBD1 (5 bases). The ends were cut back, 3 bases at V and 2 bases at J, with 13 bases in the middle. The CDR3 has 15 amino acids. Looked up from germline, CDR1 is MDHEN and CDR2 is SYDVKM. The CDR3 sequence is CASSFPTGENYGYTF. The CDR3 nucleotides read TGTGCCAGCAGTTTCCCGACGGGGGAGAACTATGGCTACACCTTC.

The rearrangement links TRBV7-9 to TRBJ1-4; maybe TRBD1 (6 bases). Trimming took 4 bases from V and 8 from J, leaving 17 bases between them. Germline CDR1 and CDR2: SEHNR and FQNEAQ (reference sequence). The CDR3 consists of 15 residues. The CDR3 DNA reads TGTGCCAGCAGCTCAACTTGGGGGGCCAGGGAAAAACTGTTTTTT. Its protein is CASSSTWGAREKLFF.

This chain links TRBV29-1 with TRBJ2-2; 13 nucleotides match TRBD2. Per germline, CDR1 SQVTM and CDR2 ANQGSEA. This CDR3 comprises 17 residues. The V gene end was trimmed by 5 bases and the J gene end by 8 bases; junction bases not matched to a gene: 14. This CDR3 is CSVSGLAGAKPGGELFF. The CDR3 DNA is TGCAGCGTTAGTGGACTAGCGGGGGCCAAACCCGGAGGGGAGCTGTTTTTT.

The chain is built from TRBV11-3 and TRBJ1-5; 9 bases are a match to TRBD1. The CDR3 has 18 residues. Losses at the gene ends were 2 bases for V and 8 bases for J; bases not matched to a gene: 16. In germline, CDR1 is SGHNT, CDR2 YENEEA. CDR3: CASSLRGQGFVSYEPQHF. The CDR3 nucleotides are TGTGCCAGCAGCTTAAGGGGACAGGGCTTCGTGAGTTATGAGCCCCAGCATTTT. Full variable domain (missing parts from reference TRBV11-3 and TRBJ1-5): EAGVVQSPRYKIIEKKQPVAFWCNPISGHNTLYWYLQNLGQGPELLIRYENEEAVDDSQLPKDRFSAERLKGVDSTLKIQPAELGDSAVYLCASSLRGQGFVSYEPQHFGDGTRLSIL.

The V call is TRBV5-1, the J call TRBJ2-2; no definite D call. The CDR3 is 15 residues long. V was cut by 0 bases and J by 2 bases, with 8 bases left in between. CDR1 SGHRS and CDR2 YFSETQ come from the germline V gene. The CDR3 here is CASSLGSINTGELFF. In DNA form, the CDR3 reads TGCGCCAGCAGCTTGGGATCCATAAACACCGGGGAGCTGTTTTTT.

V usage is TRBV7-9 and J usage is TRBJ1-6, with D hard to call. Per germline, CDR1 SEHNR and CDR2 FQNEAQ (reference sequence). Trimming took 4 bases from V and 6 from J, leaving 7 bases between them. This CDR3 has 13 residues. The CDR3 loop reads CASSSHGNSPLHF. The CDR3 bases are TGTGCCAGCAGCTCCCATGGTAATTCACCCCTCCACTTT.

The chain uses TRBV6-5 and TRBJ2-5, with 7 bases fitting TRBD1. This CDR3 has 13 residues. V lost 5 bases to trimming and J lost 4 bases; unmatched junction nucleotides: 4. Germline V lookup: CDR1 MNHEY, CDR2 SVGAGI. The CDR3 DNA is TGTGCCAGCAGTCTAGGGGGCTCAGAGACCCAGTACTTC. It is translated as CASSLGGSETQYF.

V gene TRBV4-2 combines with J gene TRBJ2-4, with 7 bases that match TRBD1. V trimming: 4 bases; J trimming: 3 bases; junction bases outside the gene matches: 9. The CDR3 is made up of 16 amino acids. The germline V gene encodes CDR1 LGHNA and CDR2 YNFKEQ. The CDR3 DNA follows: TGTGCCAGCAGCCCTGAAACCCAGGGGGTCAAAAACATTCAGTACTTC. It yields the protein CASSPETQGVKNIQYF.

The rearrangement uses TRBV7-2 and TRBJ1-3; 7 bases line up with TRBD1. J lost 3 bases, V lost 3 bases, and 11 bases had no gene match. There are 17 residues in the CDR3. Germline CDR1 reads SGHTA; CDR2 reads FQGNSA. The CDR3 reads CASSLGPAGQLGNTIYF. CDR3 sequence (DNA): TGTGCCAGCAGCTTGGGGCCGGCGGGACAGCTTGGAAACACCATATATTTT.

The CDR3 loop is CASGREDTQYF. The CDR3 DNA reads TGTGCCAGCGGACGGGAAGATACGCAGTATTTT. The rearrangement uses TRBV7-2 and TRBJ2-3; tentatively, D is TRBD2 (5 bases). CDR1 and CDR2 (germline): SGHTA, FQGNSA. Trimming took 8 bases from V and 5 from J, leaving 8 bases between them. This CDR3 has 11 residues.

The chain employs TRBV4-1 and TRBJ1-3; 8 positions match TRBD1. J lost 4 bases, V lost 4 bases, and 6 bases had no gene match. Germline V gives CDR1 MGHRA, CDR2 YSYEKL. CDR3 length equals 15 residues. The CDR3 sequence: CASSLETGEGNTIYF. CDR3 nucleotides: TGCGCCAGCAGCCTAGAGACAGGGGAGGGAAACACCATATATTTT.

The chain combines TRBV5-1 with TRBJ1-1; D uncertain. CDR3 length: 14 amino acids. V shed 0 bases and J shed 1 base, with 7 bases lying between them. Germline-derived CDR1 and CDR2 are SGHRS and YFSETQ. The CDR3 spells CASSLGRENTEAFF. In DNA, the CDR3 is TGCGCCAGCAGCTTGGGGAGGGAGAACACTGAAGCTTTCTTT.

This chain connects TRBV4-1 to TRBJ2-5; 9 bases agree with TRBD2. Trimming took 1 base from V and 1 from J; bases not matched to a gene: 7. The germline V gene encodes CDR1 MGHRA and CDR2 YSYEKL. The CDR3 has 17 amino acids. Here the CDR3 DNA reads TGCGCCAGCAGCCAAGCCCCCGCGGGGGGGCGCCAAGAGACCCAGTACTTC. This translates into CASSQAPAGGRQETQYF.

The chain combines TRBV7-9 with TRBJ2-1, with TRBD2 as a possible D gene (6 bases). The CDR3 sequence is 16 residues long. CDR1 SEHNR and CDR2 FQNEAQ come from the germline V gene (reference sequence). V lost 5 bases to trimming and J lost 6 bases, with 20 bases between them. The CDR3 DNA follows: TGTGCCAGCAGCGGAGGGGAGATCCGTATTACCAATGAGCAGTTCTTC. Encoded protein: CASSGGEIRITNEQFF.

This clone appeared many times. This rearrangement joins TRBV7-9 to TRBJ2-7; D is unresolved. The germline V and J ends were trimmed by 3 bases and 4 bases, with 10 bases remaining between them. Germline V gives CDR1 SEHNR, CDR2 FQNEAQ (reference sequence). This CDR3 spans 13 amino acids. The DNA of the CDR3 is TGTGCCAGCAGCTTTGGGCAGTCGTACGAGCAGTACTTC. This sequence encodes CASSFGQSYEQYF.

The chain combines TRBV6-1 with TRBJ2-3; unclear D gene. Germline V gene data show CDR1 as MNHNS and CDR2 as SASEGT. This CDR3 region has 14 residues. Trimming removed 5 bases from V and 3 bases from J, with 12 bases in between. The chain's CDR3 is CASSPRPMTDTQYF. CDR3 sequence (DNA): TGTGCCAGCAGTCCACGACCCATGACAGATACGCAGTATTTT.

The chain links TRBV6-6 to TRBJ2-7, with D perhaps matching TRBD1 or TRBD2 (6 bases each). The CDR3 has 13 amino acids. CDR1 and CDR2 (germline): MNHNY, SVGAGI (reference sequence). The germline V and J ends were trimmed by 2 bases and 4 bases, with 9 bases remaining between them. The CDR3 loop is CASSYGGRYEQYF. CDR3 nucleotides: TGTGCCAGCAGTTACGGGGGGCGGTACGAGCAGTACTTC.

This sequence joins TRBV27 and TRBJ2-7; a weak D match, TRBD1 (6 bases). The V gene's germline CDR1 is MNHEY and CDR2 SMNVEV (reference sequence). This CDR3 comprises 15 residues. V dropped 3 bases and J dropped 0 bases, with 12 bases sitting between them. CDR3 nucleotide sequence: TGTGCCAGCAGTTTTAGGACAGCCTACTCCTACGAGCAGTACTTC. This codes for CASSFRTAYSYEQYF.

The rearrangement links TRBV7-8 to TRBJ1-1; the D is unclear. This CDR3 contains 11 residues. CDR1 is SGHVS, CDR2 FQNEAQ, per germline. V was clipped by 6 bases and J by 4 bases, with 6 bases between them. CDR3 coding DNA: TGTGCCAGCAGGGCGGGCACTGAAGCTTTCTTT. Amino acid sequence: CASRAGTEAFF.

The chain is built from TRBV12-5 and TRBJ1-1; no definite D call. Germline V lookup: CDR1 LGHNT, CDR2 FRNRAP. The V end lost 0 bases, the J end lost 8 bases, and 10 bases lay between the germline ends. CDR3 length: 13 amino acids. CDR3 bases: TGTGCTAGTGGTTTGGTAAATACCAGAGAAGCTTTCTTT. This sequence encodes CASGLVNTREAFF.

This chain connects TRBV7-9 to TRBJ2-1; maybe TRBD1 (5 bases). Germline V lookup: CDR1 SEHNR, CDR2 FQNEAQ (reference sequence). The V end was cut by 2 bases, the J end by 5 bases, with 13 bases between. CDR3 length: 15 amino acids. CDR3 sequence: CASSLSGIVNNEQFF. The CDR3 DNA sequence: TGTGCCAGCAGCTTATCAGGGATCGTCAACAATGAGCAGTTCTTC.

This chain joins TRBV30 and TRBJ2-7; D may correspond to TRBD1 or TRBD2 (5 bases each). Germline V gene lookup returns CDR1 GTSNPN and CDR2 SVGIG (reference sequence). Trimming shortened V by 2 bases and J by 4 bases, and 12 bases separated the two germline ends. This CDR3 is 13 amino acids long. This CDR3 is CAWSRQRAYEQYF. The CDR3 DNA reads as TGTGCCTGGAGTCGACAGAGGGCGTACGAGCAGTACTTC.